The 13 T cell receptor beta chains below were found in one sample sequenced in a study of blood T cell repertoires in COVID-19. The table came from immunoSEQ multiplex PCR; TCRdb's copy has only in-frame clones and leaves some out. The table has about 180,000 clones, approximately 90% seen once; the top ten hold about 3.9%. The sample taken for sequencing was peripheral blood. These receptors all stem from a woman aged 25 to 39 with acute or convalescent COVID-19.

V gene TRBV25-1 combines with J gene TRBJ2-3, with 10 positions matching TRBD2. CDR3 length: 15 residues. V was pared by 7 bases and J by 4 bases, with 8 bases of the junction left unmatched. Germline-derived CDR1 and CDR2 are MGHDK and SYGVNS. The CDR3 loop is CASTSAGGPADTQYF. In DNA form, the CDR3 reads TGTGCCAGCACCTCAGCGGGAGGGCCAGCAGATACGCAGTATTTT.

By share, this clone ranks as large (0.1 to 1%). The chain uses TRBV11-3 and TRBJ2-5; 8 bases line up with TRBD2. The CDR3 is 15 amino acids. After removal of 6 bases from V and 1 base from J, the junction contained 7 bases not matched to a gene. Per germline, CDR1 SGHNT and CDR2 YENEEA. In DNA form, the CDR3 reads TGTGCCAGCAGACGGAGAACTAGCGGCCAAGAGACCCAGTACTTC. It yields the protein CASRRRTSGQETQYF.

The chain couples TRBV7-8 to TRBJ1-1; D is perhaps TRBD1 (5 bases). This CDR3 spans 14 amino acids. Trimming removed 6 bases from V and 1 base from J, with 12 bases in between. Looked up from germline, CDR1 is SGHVS and CDR2 is FQNEAQ. The CDR3 bases are TGTGCCAGCAGTCCGGACACTTCGAACACTGAAGCTTTCTTT. Translation: CASSPDTSNTEAFF. Variable domain in full (rest from reference TRBV7-8 and TRBJ1-1): GAGVSQSPRYKVAKRGQDVALRCDPISGHVSLFWYQQALGQGPEFLTYFQNEAQLDKSGLPSDRFFAERPEGSVSTLKIQRTQQEDSAVYLCASSPDTSNTEAFFGQGTRLTVV.

The chain is built from TRBV5-1 and TRBJ1-3; D gene uncertain. Trimming removed 0 bases at V and 0 bases at J, with 16 bases between. The CDR3 has 18 residues. The germline V gene encodes CDR1 SGHRS and CDR2 YFSETQ. This CDR3 is CASSLGTGPISSGNTIYF. In DNA form, the CDR3 reads TGCGCCAGCAGCTTGGGGACTGGGCCTATCAGCTCTGGAAACACCATATATTTT.

The chain uses TRBV19 and TRBJ2-5; a possible D gene is TRBD2 (5 bases). The CDR3 length is 14 residues. Trimming shortened V by 6 bases and J by 4 bases, and 15 bases separated the two germline ends. Germline CDR1 and CDR2: LNHDA and SQIVND (reference sequence). CDR3 region: CASSHGLVGETQYF. CDR3 coding DNA: TGTGCCAGTAGCCACGGACTGGTCGGAGAGACCCAGTACTTC.

The rearrangement links TRBV5-6 to TRBJ1-4; the match to TRBD1 covers 9 bases. The CDR3 runs to 15 residues. Germline V gene data show CDR1 as SGHDT and CDR2 as YYEEEE. The V gene end was trimmed by 2 bases and the J gene end by 10 bases; junction bases not matched to a gene: 9. CDR3 residues: CASSFRGQGTLKLFF. The CDR3 DNA reads TGTGCCAGCAGCTTCCGGGGACAGGGAACCCTAAAACTGTTTTTT.

This clone was counted a single time. The chain uses TRBV5-1 and TRBJ1-4; D possibly corresponds to TRBD1 (5 bases). The CDR3 consists of 15 residues. Deletions cut 0 bases from V and 6 bases from J, with 12 bases between. In germline, CDR1 is SGHRS, CDR2 YFSETQ. The CDR3 loop is CASSLEGREDEKLFF. The CDR3 bases are TGCGCCAGCAGCTTGGAAGGCAGGGAAGATGAAAAACTGTTTTTT.

The rearrangement uses TRBV6-6 and TRBJ1-1; maybe TRBD1 (5 bases). V dropped 8 bases and J dropped 8 bases, with 18 bases sitting between them. CDR3 size: 13 residues. Per germline, CDR1 MNHNY and CDR2 SVGAGI (reference sequence). CDR3 residues: CASALAQRGEAFF. The CDR3 coding sequence is TGTGCCAGCGCCTTGGCGCAGCGGGGGGAAGCTTTCTTT.

The chain combines TRBV5-1 with TRBJ2-3; 9 nucleotides line up with TRBD2. The CDR3 is made up of 16 amino acids. V lost 3 bases to trimming and J lost 9 bases; unmatched junction nucleotides: 14. The germline V gene encodes CDR1 SGHRS and CDR2 YFSETQ. CDR3 coding DNA: TGCGCCAGCAGCTCGACCGTAGCGGGAGACGGGGAGACGCAGTATTTT. This translates into CASSSTVAGDGETQYF.

V gene TRBV7-9 combines with J gene TRBJ2-1; weak D call: TRBD1 (6 bases). Looked up from germline, CDR1 is SEHNR and CDR2 is FQNEAQ (reference sequence). Trimming left V 1 base short and J 1 base short, with 11 bases between. CDR3 length equals 16 residues. The CDR3 loop is CASSLERQDSYNEQFF. For the CDR3, the DNA is TGTGCCAGCAGCTTAGAAAGACAGGATTCCTACAATGAGCAGTTCTTC.

The chain combines TRBV11-3 with TRBJ2-2; 8 nucleotides align to TRBD1. Germline V gene sequence: CDR1 SGHNT, CDR2 YENEEA. The CDR3 length is 19 residues. Trimming took 5 bases from V and 2 from J; bases not matched to a gene: 16. CDR3 DNA: TGTGCCAGCAGCCCCGGGACAGGTCGGGCCGGGAGAAACACCGGGGAGCTGTTTTTT. Its translation: CASSPGTGRAGRNTGELFF.

This sequence joins TRBV6-1 and TRBJ2-3; D gene uncertain. V lost 1 base to trimming and J lost 4 bases, with 9 bases between them. There are 14 residues in the CDR3. Germline V gene lookup returns CDR1 MNHNS and CDR2 SASEGT. The CDR3 sequence: CASSEDRFPDTQYF. DNA for the CDR3: TGTGCCAGCAGTGAAGATAGATTCCCAGATACGCAGTATTTT.

In the case of this clone: One junction end disagrees with the germline gene, perhaps due to a read error. The V gene is TRBV7-7, the J gene TRBJ1-2; 7 bases match TRBD1. Germline V gives CDR1 SSHAT, CDR2 FNYEAQ (reference sequence). The CDR3 has 18 amino acids. Here the CDR3 reads CASSLRARQGSANYGYTF. CDR3 DNA: TGTGCTAGCAGCTTACGGGCTAGACAGGGTTCAGCTAACTATGGCTACACCTTC.